What follows is one TCR beta chain and its context. The clone's antigen remains unknown. No qualities accompany the bases; no much larger clone lies one base away. Using bias-controlled multiplex PCR with the immunoSEQ v3 hsTCRB kit, the TCR beta CDR3 regions were amplified from genomic DNA. An Illumina NextSeq 500 was used to sequence the TCR libraries, reaching some 2 million read pairs at survey level or roughly 5-6.5 million at deep level. The source study handled its data this way. V, D and J genes were assigned, non-productive sequences were removed, and clonality was reported by immunoSEQ Analyzer software. Repertoires were compared by productive Simpson clonality and by the Morisita overlap index of productive TRB rearrangements between infused TIL and blood. Absolute clonotype counts in blood were estimated by multiplying the lymphocyte count by the CD3+ fraction and by the productive frequency of the clone. The clones in this table, taken by TCRdb from immuneACCESS, are in-frame only. Not every clone is retained; where verified, under half of the shortfall comes from an unresolved V gene, and the cause of the rest is unknown. From that table come the V and J calls and clone size; the DNA was used to work out D and trimming. Recorded for this sample are tens of thousands of clones; 80% to 90% of them occurred a single time. The biggest ten clones account for around 5% of the sample.

The time point tag for this specimen amounts to: pre-treatment sample, taken before nivolumab and TIL therapy. A phase I trial run at two centers enrolled adults with stage 4 NSCLC between 2017 and 2020. Samples were obtained from a single-arm, open-label phase I trial in which tumor-infiltrating lymphocyte therapy with nivolumab was evaluated in advanced non-small cell lung cancer. Blood mononuclear cells from EDTA tubes were separated on a Ficoll gradient and snap-frozen as pellets, and DNA was extracted from the cells using a Qiagen mini-prep kit. V is pruned by 0 bases and J by 6 bases, leaving 6 bases of the junction without a gene match. Including the terminal cysteine and phenylalanine, the CDR3 comprises 17 residues. Of the read, only the CDR3 DNA is kept; its 51 bases are in frame from base 1. CDR1 and CDR2 are read off the germline V gene as LGHNA and YNFKEQ. The record originates from a study of TIL therapy for anti-PD-1-resistant metastatic lung cancer (dated by TCRdb to 2020 to 2022). Regarding the complete study: Tumors were harvested before any PD-1/PD-L1 blockade; patients then received nivolumab, and those progressing received lymphodepletion, expanded TIL infusion and IL-2. Among the enrolled patients, the median age was about 50 years (range roughly 38-85), and the median tumor PD-L1 proportion score was less than 6.5%. The cohort was predominantly lung adenocarcinoma, with a few EGFR-mutant and two ALK-rearranged tumors, and half of patients were current or former smokers. A median non-synonymous tumor mutation burden of roughly 1.4 mutations per megabase was determined across the cohort by whole-exome sequencing. T cell receptor beta sequencing of tumor and peripheral blood was used to follow clonotypes across the tumor, the expanded TIL product and serial blood samples. Findings and caveats that apply to the study as a whole: The baseline peripheral repertoire was partially replaced by infused TIL clonotypes, which then decayed over months, and no apparent association between persistence and response was found. The study protocol defined all tumor marker inferences as exploratory. The cohort was highly selected, with more treatment-naive, never-smoker and oncogene-addicted patients than typical, limiting generalizability.

The chain couples TRBV4-2 to TRBJ2-4; 12 bases in the middle match TRBD2. Sequencing used blood, obtained at baseline. The sequence was obtained from a person aged 25 to 85 with non-small cell lung cancer. The CDR3 amino acid sequence is: CASSQDLPGLAGNIQYF. Read as DNA, the sequence is TGTGCCAGCAGCCAAGACCTCCCGGGACTAGCGGGAAACATTCAGTACTTC.